One and the same sample provided the 23 T cell receptor beta chains below, sequenced in a study of shared clonotypes between healthy human individuals (TCRdb year 2020). Library prep was done by the immunoSEQ multiplex PCR assay. TCRdb retrieved this table from immuneACCESS and kept in-frame rearrangements only. Not all clones are present; in checked studies, unresolved V genes account for under half, and no reason is known for the remainder. The sample yields 2 million to 3 million clones; over 85% were counted once. The top ten constitute approximately 0.37% of the sample. Sequencing was carried out using naive CD4+ T cells from PBMCs. Reading the label with the study, this specimen's cell subset or site is: CD45RA+ positively selected. These receptors were collected from a man younger than 30 in good health. Some clones in this sample may be carry-over from other donors' samples.

This clone has just one count. The chain joins TRBV5-1 to TRBJ2-1; TRBD2 matches at 12 bases. J lost 9 bases, V lost 4 bases, and 8 bases had no gene match. Germline-derived CDR1 and CDR2 are SGHRS and YFSETQ. The CDR3 spans 15 residues. CDR3 sequence (DNA): TGCGCCAGCAGCAAGACTAGCGGGAGCAGTCTTGAGCAGTTCTTC. This gives the protein CASSKTSGSSLEQFF.

The rearrangement joins TRBV11-2 to TRBJ2-1; the D gene could be TRBD1 or TRBD2 (5 bases each). This CDR3 is built from 14 residues. Trimming removed 6 bases at V and 0 bases at J, with 9 bases between. Looked up from germline, CDR1 is SGHAT and CDR2 is FQNNGV. The CDR3 DNA follows: TGTGCCAGCAGTCCAGGGAGCTCCTACAATGAGCAGTTCTTC. Protein product: CASSPGSSYNEQFF. The variable domain in full, with the rest retrieved from reference TRBV11-2 and TRBJ2-1, is EAGVAQSPRYKIIEKRQSVAFWCNPISGHATLYWYQQILGQGPKLLIQFQNNGVVDDSQLPKDRFSAERLKGVDSTLKIQPAKLEDSAVYLCASSPGSSYNEQFFGPGTRLTVL.

The chain is built from TRBV28 and TRBJ1-2; a possible D gene is TRBD1 (5 bases). With 5 bases removed from V and 9 bases from J, the gap between germline ends came to 16 bases. The CDR3 consists of 13 residues. From germline, CDR1 is MDHEN and CDR2 SYDVKM. In DNA, the CDR3 is TGTGCCAGCAGTCTCAGGGCACGACTTCGCTACACCTTC. It specifies CASSLRARLRYTF.

The gene calls are TRBV28 and TRBJ1-6, with D possibly TRBD1 on 5 matching bases. There are 18 residues in the CDR3. From germline, CDR1 is MDHEN and CDR2 SYDVKM. The V end lost 4 bases, the J end lost 0 bases, and 16 bases lay between the germline ends. The CDR3 spells CASSSLRDASSYNSPLHF. CDR3 nucleotides: TGTGCCAGCAGTTCCCTCCGGGACGCGAGCTCCTATAATTCACCCCTCCACTTT.

The rearrangement uses TRBV6-5 and TRBJ2-7; TRBD2 agrees at 15 bases. The junction had 2 bases not matched to a gene; V was cut back by 9 bases and J by 2 bases. Germline V gene data show CDR1 as MNHEY and CDR2 as SVGAGI. The CDR3 is made up of 14 amino acids. DNA of the CDR3: TGTGCCAGTCGGACTAGCGGGAGGGCCTACGAGCAGTACTTC. It translates to CASRTSGRAYEQYF.

The chain couples TRBV21-1 to TRBJ1-5. TRBV21-1 is assigned pseudogene status. This CDR3 has 16 residues. The CDR3 bases are TGTGCCAGCAGCAAACGTCGGGGGTTGGGCAATCAGCCCCAGCATTTT. Its translation is CASSKRRGLGNQPQHF.

The V gene is TRBV28, the J gene TRBJ2-7; a possible D gene is TRBD2 (7 bases). This CDR3 is 13 amino acids long. Trimming shortened V by 7 bases and J by 5 bases, and 15 bases separated the two germline ends. Per the germline V gene, CDR1 is MDHEN and CDR2 is SYDVKM. In DNA, the CDR3 is TGTGCCAGCATTCTGGGGGGGGCCCACGAGCAGTACTTC. It codes for CASILGGAHEQYF.

This clone was recorded once. The genes are TRBV10-3 and TRBJ2-5; D remains ambiguous. Trimming took 6 bases from V and 5 from J, leaving 7 bases between them. Germline V gives CDR1 ENHRY, CDR2 SYGVKD. The CDR3 has 11 residues. The chain's CDR3 is CAIRDWETQYF. The CDR3 DNA is TGTGCCATCAGGGATTGGGAGACCCAGTACTTC.

The J gene is TRBJ2-5, the V gene TRBV27; 13 bases map to TRBD2. From germline, CDR1 is MNHEY and CDR2 SMNVEV (reference sequence). This CDR3 is 17 amino acids long. The ends lost 3 bases at V and 5 bases at J; junction bases unmatched: 9. CDR3 sequence reads: CASSFSTSGRAGETQYF. The CDR3 DNA sequence: TGTGCCAGCAGTTTCTCAACTAGCGGGAGGGCCGGCGAGACCCAGTACTTC.

This chain uses TRBV5-6 with TRBJ2-1; TRBD2 matches 9 bases. CDR1 and CDR2 from the germline V gene are SGHDT and YYEEEE. The CDR3 length is 16 residues. The J segment lost 1 base and the V segment lost 2 bases, leaving 4 bases of the junction unmatched. The CDR3 spells CASSFVSGSSYNEQFF. DNA for the CDR3: TGTGCCAGCAGCTTCGTTAGCGGGAGTTCCTACAATGAGCAGTTCTTC.

CDR3 in DNA: TGTGCCAGCCAGAAGGGACTCAGCTCCTACGAGCAGTACTTC. The encoded protein is CASQKGLSSYEQYF. The chain couples TRBV18 to TRBJ2-7; tentative D call: TRBD2 (6 bases). CDR3 size: 14 residues. Germline assignment: CDR1 KGHSH and CDR2 LQKENI. V was pared by 8 bases and J by 0 bases, with 14 bases between.

V and J are TRBV7-9 and TRBJ2-3; maybe TRBD1 (5 bases). CDR3 length: 15 residues. The ends were cut back, 2 bases at V and 0 bases at J, with 9 bases in the middle. Germline CDR1 SEHNR, CDR2 FQNEAQ (reference sequence). CDR3 region: CASSLQGVSTDTQYF. The CDR3 region has the DNA TGTGCCAGCAGCTTACAAGGGGTTAGCACAGATACGCAGTATTTT. The whole variable domain, remainder taken from reference TRBV7-9 and TRBJ2-3, is DTGVSQNPRHKITKRGQNVTFRCDPISEHNRLYWYRQTLGQGPEFLTYFQNEAQLEKSRLLSDRFSAERPKGSFSTLEIQRTEQGDSAMYLCASSLQGVSTDTQYFGPGTRLTVL.

Notes on this clone: Other DNA variants within this sample encode the same CDR3. The chain joins TRBV4-1 to TRBJ2-1; D gene uncertain. Between the trimmed V and J ends, which lost 0 bases and 0 bases, there was a span of 9 bases. The germline V gene encodes CDR1 MGHRA and CDR2 YSYEKL. The CDR3 runs to 16 residues. The CDR3 is CASSQDQTSSYNEQFF. Here the CDR3 DNA reads TGCGCCAGCAGCCAAGATCAGACAAGCTCCTACAATGAGCAGTTCTTC.

The chain employs TRBV18 and TRBJ2-2; D is ambiguous. Trimming removed 3 bases at V and 4 bases at J, with 6 bases between. The CDR3 extends over 13 amino acids. From germline, CDR1 is KGHSH and CDR2 LQKENI. CDR3 coding DNA: TGTGCCAGCTCACCGGTGACCACCGGGGAGCTGTTTTTT. It encodes CASSPVTTGELFF.

The J gene is TRBJ2-1, the V gene TRBV7-2; D perhaps matches TRBD2 (5 bases). The CDR3 contains 16 residues. CDR1 is SGHTA and CDR2 is FQGNSA in the germline V gene. The ends were cut back, 4 bases at V and 0 bases at J, with 13 bases in the middle. CDR3 loop: CASSSGLASSYNEQFF. CDR3 sequence (DNA): TGTGCCAGCAGCTCGGGCCTAGCAAGCTCCTACAATGAGCAGTTCTTC.

J is TRBJ2-1 and V is TRBV4-1; 12 positions agree with TRBD2. J gave up 1 base and V 4 bases, and 5 bases lay outside the gene matches. The CDR3 consists of 17 residues. CDR1 is MGHRA and CDR2 is YSYEKL in the germline V gene. The CDR3 region has the DNA TGCGCCAGCAGCCCCATCCTAGCGGGAGGGTCCTACAATGAGCAGTTCTTC. This encodes CASSPILAGGSYNEQFF.

CDR3 residues: CASHDRFFSGANVLTF. Written as DNA, the CDR3 is TGTGCCAGCCACGACAGGTTCTTCTCTGGGGCCAACGTCCTGACTTTC. This chain uses TRBV7-8 with TRBJ2-6; possibly TRBD1 for D (6 bases). The V gene's germline CDR1 is SGHVS and CDR2 FQNEAQ. The CDR3 is 16 amino acids. The ends were cut back, 8 bases at V and 0 bases at J, with 14 bases in the middle.

The J gene is TRBJ2-3, the V gene TRBV5-1; 8 bases fit TRBD2. Unmatched junction bases numbered 7, after V lost 7 bases and J lost 3 bases. The CDR3 is made up of 14 amino acids. Germline V gene lookup returns CDR1 SGHRS and CDR2 YFSETQ. The chain's CDR3 is CASAFGGVTDTQYF. The CDR3 DNA sequence: TGCGCCAGCGCCTTCGGGGGGGTTACAGATACGCAGTATTTT.

The V gene is TRBV27, the J gene TRBJ1-2; TRBD1 matches at 10 bases. Trimming at V came to 10 bases and at J to 4 bases, leaving 6 bases not matched to a gene. Germline-derived CDR1 and CDR2 are MNHEY and SMNVEV (reference sequence). The CDR3 is made up of 13 amino acids. DNA of the CDR3: TGTGCCACCTGGACAGGGGGTGGCTATGGCTACACCTTC. Protein product: CATWTGGGYGYTF.

The chain carries TRBV11-2 and TRBJ2-1; D remains unclear. This CDR3 is 15 amino acids long. CDR1 and CDR2 (germline): SGHAT, FQNNGV. Trimming pared 3 bases from V and 2 bases from J, leaving 11 bases between. The CDR3: CASSFKTPTYNEQFF. CDR3 DNA sequence: TGTGCCAGCAGCTTCAAGACTCCCACCTACAATGAGCAGTTCTTC.

On this clone itself: Other DNA sequences from this sample encode an identical CDR3 as well. The V and J genes are TRBV20-1 and TRBJ2-7; D unclear. With 0 bases removed from V and 2 bases from J, the gap between germline ends came to 2 bases. There are 11 residues in the CDR3. The germline V gene has CDR1 DFQATT and CDR2 SNEGSKA (reference sequence). The CDR3 DNA reads TGCAGTGCTAGAGACACCTACGAGCAGTACTTC. Amino acids: CSARDTYEQYF.

The CDR3 spells CASSPQGTSTDTQYF. The CDR3 DNA follows: TGTGCCAGCTCACCACAAGGGACGAGCACAGATACGCAGTATTTT. The chain links TRBV18 to TRBJ2-3; the D gene could be TRBD1 or TRBD2 (5 bases each). V gave up 1 base and J gave up 0 bases, with 8 bases separating them. The CDR3 contains 15 residues. The germline V gene encodes CDR1 KGHSH and CDR2 LQKENI. The complete variable domain, with remaining parts taken from reference TRBV18 and TRBJ2-3, reads NAGVMQNPRHLVRRRGQEARLRCSPMKGHSHVYWYRQLPEEGLKFMVYLQKENIIDESGMPKERFSAEFPKEGPSILRIQQVVRGDSAAYFCASSPQGTSTDTQYFGPGTRLTVL.

The chain recombines TRBV7-2 with TRBJ2-7, with TRBD2 identical over 10 bases. J gave up 4 bases and V 6 bases, and 9 bases lay outside the gene matches. The CDR3 spans 15 residues. Germline values: CDR1 SGHTA, CDR2 FQGNSA. The DNA of the CDR3 is TGTGCCAGCAGACATAGAGCGGGAGGGATTTACGAGCAGTACTTC. Protein sequence: CASRHRAGGIYEQYF.